The T cell receptor beta chain under discussion was sequenced for a study of T cells expressing NK-cell markers. Looking at the study overall: Seven of the eight sequenced donors were HCMV-seropositive; one was seronegative.

TCR beta libraries carry UMIs added by 5'RACE template switching. TCRdb reworked the 5' RACE reads into one entry per CDR3 protein, no DNA. Here the sample table reports 130,000 to 150,000 distinct CDR3 sequences. Broader study findings: No clear determination of HCMV specificity was made for expanded NKG2C+ T cell clones. In a handful of donors, dominant clonotypes made up roughly 25-60.1% of CD3+CD56-NKG2C+ cells.

As regards this clonotype: Antigen: not known.

This CDR3 is built from 18 residues. Germline V gene lookup returns CDR1 LGHNA and CDR2 YSLEER. The clonotype originates from a man aged 18-30 years in good health. The sequencing sample was made of blood T cells: a sorted CD56 or NKG2C T cell subset, CD4+ or CD8+ T cells, or bulk PBMC T cells (not recorded which). V usage is TRBV4-3 and J usage is TRBJ2-7; TCRdb calls TRBD2, which cannot be checked without DNA. CDR3: CASSQEVGAGGIFYEQYF.